Ten or more counts support the clone carrying this T cell receptor (beta chain). What it binds is not known. This record belongs to a study of CD8 T cells in ankylosing spondylitis. The study, taken as a whole, reports: Seemingly characteristic of ankylosing spondylitis blood was a TCR beta motif consisting of about 8 highly homologous variants. Relatively scarce in peripheral blood, disease-linked clones were CD8+. From matched ankylosing spondylitis synovial fluid, disease-linked clones were reportedly recovered at significantly enriched levels.

Quantitative 5'-RACE with molecular barcodes produced the TCR beta libraries. MiXCR was run by TCRdb on the 5' RACE reads, yielding one entry per CDR3 protein. Found here are about 42,000 distinct CDR3 sequences, around 3.8% of them singletons; the top ten hold roughly 4%. This CDR3 has 15 amino acids. From germline, CDR1 is SGDLS and CDR2 YYNGEE. V was trimmed by 4 bases and J by 1 base, leaving 14 bases between them. The receptor was isolated from a female donor with ankylosing spondylitis or in good health (not recorded which). Sequences were obtained from blood, either unsorted or a sorted T cell fraction (not recorded which). V usage is TRBV9 and J usage is TRBJ2-5; a weak D match, TRBD2 (6 bases). CDR3 loop: CASSYSAGSQETQYF. The CDR3 DNA reads TGTGCCAGCAGCTATTCGGCGGGGTCCCAAGAGACCCAGTACTTC.